Reported below is one T cell receptor (beta chain). Its antigen is not known. Sequencing was performed with immunoSEQ multiplex PCR; in TCRdb, only in-frame clones are kept and a portion is missing. The repertoire holds approximately 17,000 clones, with approximately 84% as singletons. These data are taken from a study of tumor-infiltrating lymphocytes in localized non-small cell lung cancer. Looking at the study overall: From each patient, both tumor and uninvolved lung, non-adjacent to tumor, were sampled.

The junction had 11 bases not matched to a gene; V was cut back by 0 bases and J by 4 bases. CDR1 is SGHDT, CDR2 YYEEEE, per germline. The CDR3 loop spans 17 amino acids. The study, taken as a whole, reports: Immunotypes IM1 and IM2 had similar TCR-derived T-cell fractions.

This chain connects TRBV5-6 to TRBJ1-2, with 8 bases aligning to TRBD1. The TCR sequence derives from a human donor with non-small cell lung cancer. Sample: lung tumor tissue. Here the CDR3 reads CASSLARFGTGFYGYTF. The CDR3 DNA follows: TGTGCCAGCAGCTTGGCCCGTTTCGGGACAGGCTTCTATGGCTACACCTTC.